The TCR beta chain under discussion was sequenced for a study of T-cell memory formation after mild COVID-19. General study results and limits: Clones that got smaller from day 15 to 85 had even CD4/CD8, while clones growing later tipped toward CD4+.

A word on this clonotype: What it recognizes is unknown.

Germline lookup yields CDR1 SGHAT and CDR2 FQNNGV. CDR3 length equals 17 residues. After removal of 5 bases from V and 0 bases from J, the junction contained 8 bases not matched to a gene. TCRdb reprocessed the 5' RACE reads with MiXCR, giving one entry per CDR3 protein. The sample includes roughly 180,000 distinct CDR3 sequences, around a tenth seen only once; the top ten take 3.5% to 4%. What was sequenced was PBMCs or a T cell subset sorted from them (not recorded which). The chain couples TRBV11-2 to TRBJ2-1, with 9 bases matching TRBD1. This receptor was identified in a man between 18 and 29 years old who had mild COVID-19 (a few samples of this study predate the infection). Cell type and time point are not known. The DNA for the CDR3 is TGTGCCAGCAGCCTAGGGGGGACAGGGAGCTCCTACAATGAGCAGTTCTTC. It translates to CASSLGGTGSSYNEQFF.